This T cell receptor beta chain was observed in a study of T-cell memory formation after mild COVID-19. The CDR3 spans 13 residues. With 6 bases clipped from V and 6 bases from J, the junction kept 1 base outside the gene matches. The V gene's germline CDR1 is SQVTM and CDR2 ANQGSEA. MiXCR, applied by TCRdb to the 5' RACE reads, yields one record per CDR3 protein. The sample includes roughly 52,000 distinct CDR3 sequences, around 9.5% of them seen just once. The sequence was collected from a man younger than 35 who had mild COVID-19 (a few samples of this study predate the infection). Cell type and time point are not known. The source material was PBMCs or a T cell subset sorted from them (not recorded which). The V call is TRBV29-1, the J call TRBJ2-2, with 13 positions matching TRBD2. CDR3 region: CSVTSGGAGELFF. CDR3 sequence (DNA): TGCAGCGTAACTAGCGGGGGGGCCGGGGAGCTGTTTTTT.